This TCR beta chain was recovered during a study of shared clonotypes between healthy human individuals. Study overall: CD4 naive and CD4 memory each took three plates per donor, while CD8 naive took two and CD8 memory one. Study-level points and caveats: Sorted-subset sequencing was shown by rarefaction to be incomplete despite large depth.

Nashville, Tennessee was home to all donors, each a Caucasian adult. Sequencing was performed with immunoSEQ multiplex PCR; in TCRdb, only in-frame clones are kept and a portion is missing. The sample includes under 650,000 clones, almost 97% of them seen just once. Germline CDR1 MDHEN, CDR2 SYDVKM. The CDR3 covers 15 residues. For this clone: Its antigen is as yet unknown.

The sample was naive CD4+ T cells sorted from blood. Stated subset: CD45RA+ positively selected. The origin of this receptor is a woman aged 30 to 39 in good health. This chain joins TRBV28 and TRBJ2-5; D possibly matches TRBD1 or TRBD2 (5 bases each). The J call is doubtful: the DNA matches TRBJ2-7 better. In DNA, the CDR3 is TGTGCCAGCAGGGAAGGTGGGACCCCAGGCTACGAGCAGTACTTC. Translating gives CASREGGTPGYEQYF.